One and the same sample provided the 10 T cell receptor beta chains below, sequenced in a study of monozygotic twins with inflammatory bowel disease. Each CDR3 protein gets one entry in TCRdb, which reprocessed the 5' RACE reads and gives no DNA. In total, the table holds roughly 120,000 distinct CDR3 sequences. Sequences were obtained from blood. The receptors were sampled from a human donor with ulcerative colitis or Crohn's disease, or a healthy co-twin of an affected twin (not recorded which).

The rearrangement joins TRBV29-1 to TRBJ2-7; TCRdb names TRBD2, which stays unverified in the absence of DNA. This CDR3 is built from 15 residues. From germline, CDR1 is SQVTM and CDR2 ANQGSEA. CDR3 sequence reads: CSVYPSSGSAYEQYF.

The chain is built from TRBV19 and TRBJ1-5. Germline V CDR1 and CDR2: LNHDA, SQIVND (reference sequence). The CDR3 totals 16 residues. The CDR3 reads CASSILGREVNQPQHF.

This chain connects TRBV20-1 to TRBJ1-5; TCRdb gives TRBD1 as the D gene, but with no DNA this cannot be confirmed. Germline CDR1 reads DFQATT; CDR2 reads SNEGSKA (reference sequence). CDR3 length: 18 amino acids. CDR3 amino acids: CSANPGPGFLDMHQPQHF.

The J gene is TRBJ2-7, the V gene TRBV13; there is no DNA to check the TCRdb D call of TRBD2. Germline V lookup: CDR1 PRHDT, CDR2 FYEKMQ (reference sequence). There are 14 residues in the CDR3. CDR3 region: CASSRWGGGYEQYF.

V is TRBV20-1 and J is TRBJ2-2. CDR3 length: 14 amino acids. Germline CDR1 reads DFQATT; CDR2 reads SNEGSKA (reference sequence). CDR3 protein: CSARDFRLTGELFF.

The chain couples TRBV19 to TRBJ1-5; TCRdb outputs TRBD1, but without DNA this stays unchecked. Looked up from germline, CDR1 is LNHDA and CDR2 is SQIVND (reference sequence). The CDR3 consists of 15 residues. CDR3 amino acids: CASSMNRESHQPQHF. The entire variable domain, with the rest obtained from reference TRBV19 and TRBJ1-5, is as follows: DGGITQSPKYLFRKEGQNVTLSCEQNLNHDAMYWYRQDPGQGLRLIYYSQIVNDFQKGDIAEGYSVSREKKESFPLTVTSAQKNPTAFYLCASSMNRESHQPQHFGDGTRLSIL.

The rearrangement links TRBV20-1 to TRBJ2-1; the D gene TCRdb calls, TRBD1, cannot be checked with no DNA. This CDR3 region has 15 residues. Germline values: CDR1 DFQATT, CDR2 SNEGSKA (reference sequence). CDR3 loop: CSAPAGTGNDNEQFF.

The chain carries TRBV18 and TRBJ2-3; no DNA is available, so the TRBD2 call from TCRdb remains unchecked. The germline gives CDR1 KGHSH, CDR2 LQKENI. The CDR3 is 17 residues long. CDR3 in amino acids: CASSPGTSGPNTDTQYF. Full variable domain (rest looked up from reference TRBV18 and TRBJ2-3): NAGVMQNPRHLVRRRGQEARLRCSPMKGHSHVYWYRQLPEEGLKFMVYLQKENIIDESGMPKERFSAEFPKEGPSILRIQQVVRGDSAAYFCASSPGTSGPNTDTQYFGPGTRLTVL.

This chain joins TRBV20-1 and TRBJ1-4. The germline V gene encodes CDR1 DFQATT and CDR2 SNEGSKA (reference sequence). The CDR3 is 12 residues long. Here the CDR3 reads CSARAADEKLFF.

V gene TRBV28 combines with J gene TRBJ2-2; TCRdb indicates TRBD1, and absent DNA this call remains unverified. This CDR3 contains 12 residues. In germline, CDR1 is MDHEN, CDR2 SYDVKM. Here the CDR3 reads CASFRGTGELFF.